This T cell receptor (beta chain) was obtained from a study of T cells after yellow fever vaccination. CDR3 length equals 12 residues. V was cut by 4 bases and J by 5 bases, with 11 bases left in between. The V gene's germline CDR1 is SQVTM and CDR2 ANQGSEA. TCRdb re-called the 5' RACE reads through MiXCR, storing one row per CDR3 protein. The table shows a few hundred thousand distinct CDR3 sequences, with 8.7% occurring only once. This clonotype was seen at least ten times. The source material was CD4+ T cells sorted from PBMCs, sampled 5 days after the yellow fever booster vaccination. This clonotype originated in a man younger than 35 who received the YFV17D yellow fever vaccine. J is TRBJ1-1 and V is TRBV29-1, with TRBD1 as a possible D gene (6 bases). CDR3 region: CSVVRGGTEAFF. CDR3 DNA: TGCAGCGTTGTGAGGGGGGGGACTGAAGCTTTCTTT.